The T cell receptor beta chain under discussion was sequenced for a study of PD-1 blockade in classical Hodgkin lymphoma. Study observations and caveats: The study reported lower baseline TCR diversity in newly diagnosed patients than in healthy donors. Partial responders and progressors had significantly lower baseline TCR diversity. TCR diversity rose significantly by C4D1 in CD4+ but not CD8+ cells. Patients who began taking nivolumab under 1 year after ASCT were left out.

Trimming shortened V by 5 bases and J by 8 bases, and 10 bases separated the two germline ends. Germline V lookup: CDR1 LNHDA, CDR2 SQIVND (reference sequence). The CDR3 totals 12 residues. Relapses following autologous stem cell transplantation were seen in all patients, with brentuximab vedotin exposure varying. The method was immunoSEQ multiplex PCR; TCRdb's version includes in-frame clones alone and lacks a portion of them. In the table there are around 36,000 clones, around 87% of which are singletons. Concerning this clone itself: Its antigen is not identified.

The chain has TRBV19 and TRBJ2-1; D may correspond to TRBD1 or TRBD2 (5 bases each). The sample was peripheral blood mononuclear cells (PBMCs), taken at baseline. The origin of this receptor is a human donor with classical Hodgkin lymphoma. This CDR3 reads CASSLRGDEQFF. The CDR3 region has the DNA TGTGCCAGTAGTCTTCGAGGGGATGAGCAGTTCTTC.